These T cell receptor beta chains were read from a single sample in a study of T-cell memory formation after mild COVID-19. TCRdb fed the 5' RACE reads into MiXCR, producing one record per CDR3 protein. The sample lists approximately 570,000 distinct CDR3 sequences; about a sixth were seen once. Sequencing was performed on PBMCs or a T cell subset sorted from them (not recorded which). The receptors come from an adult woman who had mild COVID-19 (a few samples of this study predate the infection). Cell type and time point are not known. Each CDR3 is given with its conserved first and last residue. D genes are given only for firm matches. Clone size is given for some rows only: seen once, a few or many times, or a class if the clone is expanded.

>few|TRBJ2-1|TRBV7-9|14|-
CATRGKGVINEQFF
TGTGCAACCCGGGGTAAAGGGGTCATCAATGAGCAGTTCTTC
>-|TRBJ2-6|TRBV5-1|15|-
CASGARTAGANVLTF
TGCGCCAGCGGCGCGCGGACTGCTGGGGCCAACGTCCTGACTTTC
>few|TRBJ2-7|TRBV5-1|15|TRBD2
CASSLLREGSYEQYF
TGCGCCAGCAGCTTGCTGCGGGAGGGTTCTTACGAGCAGTACTTC
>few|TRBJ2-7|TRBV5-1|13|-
CASSLGDGGEQYF
TGCGCCAGCAGCTTGGGGGACGGGGGCGAGCAGTACTTC
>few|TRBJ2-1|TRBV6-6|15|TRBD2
CASRSIAGGSHEQFF
TGTGCCAGCAGAAGTATAGCGGGAGGGTCCCATGAGCAGTTCTTC
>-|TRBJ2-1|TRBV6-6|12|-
CASRPQHNEQFF
TGTGCCAGCAGGCCGCAACACAATGAGCAGTTCTTC
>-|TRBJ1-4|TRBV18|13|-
CASSRKTYEKLFF
TGTGCCAGCTCTAGGAAAACTTATGAAAAACTGTTTTTT
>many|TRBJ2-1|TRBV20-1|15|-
CSARFRGLRYNEQFF
TGCAGTGCTAGGTTTAGGGGCTTGAGGTACAATGAGCAGTTCTTC
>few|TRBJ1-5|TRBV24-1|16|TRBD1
CATSDTDRDVNQPQHF
TGTGCCACCAGTGACACGGACAGGGATGTCAATCAGCCCCAGCATTTT
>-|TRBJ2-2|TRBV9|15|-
CASSAGPEDTGELFF
TGTGCCAGCAGCGCGGGACCCGAGGACACCGGGGAGCTGTTTTTT
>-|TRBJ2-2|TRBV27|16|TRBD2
CASSPTSGRYGGELFF
TGTGCCAGCAGTCCGACTAGCGGGAGGTACGGCGGGGAGCTGTTTTTT
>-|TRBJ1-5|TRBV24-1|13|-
CATSDLSGEPQHF
TGTGCCACCAGTGATTTGTCCGGGGAGCCCCAGCATTTT
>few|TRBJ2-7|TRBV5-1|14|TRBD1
CASSQDRAFYEQYF
TGCGCCAGCAGCCAGGACAGGGCCTTCTACGAGCAGTACTTC
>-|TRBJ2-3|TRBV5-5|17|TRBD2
CASSFGTSGGGVDTQYF
TGTGCCAGCAGCTTTGGGACTAGCGGGGGGGGAGTAGATACGCAGTATTTT
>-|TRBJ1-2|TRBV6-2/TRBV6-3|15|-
CASSQITGFQYGYTF
TGTGCCAGCAGCCAAATCACAGGATTTCAATATGGCTACACCTTC
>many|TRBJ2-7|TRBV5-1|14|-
CASSLGGGVYEQYF
TGCGCCAGCAGCCTGGGAGGAGGGGTCTACGAGCAGTACTTC
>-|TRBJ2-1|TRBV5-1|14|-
CASKEPKERDEQFF
TGCGCCAGCAAGGAGCCTAAGGAACGCGATGAGCAGTTCTTC
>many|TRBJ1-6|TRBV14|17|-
CASSQDYSGVYNSPLHF
TGTGCCAGCAGCCAAGATTATTCAGGGGTGTATAATTCACCCCTCCACTTT
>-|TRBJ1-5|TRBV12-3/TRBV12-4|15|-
CASSFRDPSNQPQHF
TGTGCCAGCAGTTTTAGGGACCCTAGCAATCAGCCCCAGCATTTT
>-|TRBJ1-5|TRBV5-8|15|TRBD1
CASSPGQGLSQPQHF
TGTGCCAGCAGCCCCGGACAGGGGTTGTCTCAGCCCCAGCATTTT
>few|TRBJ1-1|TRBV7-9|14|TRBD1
CASSLTGFLGEAFF
TGTGCCAGCAGCTTGACAGGGTTTCTCGGTGAAGCTTTCTTT
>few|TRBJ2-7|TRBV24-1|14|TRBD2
CATSEGGNAYEQYF
TGTGCCACCAGTGAGGGAGGGAACGCCTACGAGCAGTACTTC
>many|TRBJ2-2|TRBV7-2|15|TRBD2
CASSSASGRSGELFF
TGTGCCAGCAGCTCGGCTAGCGGGAGGTCCGGGGAGCTGTTTTTT
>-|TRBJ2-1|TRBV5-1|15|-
CASSLLGRGTNEQFF
TGCGCCAGCAGCTTGCTTGGCAGGGGAACCAATGAGCAGTTCTTC
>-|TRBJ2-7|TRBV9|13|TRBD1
CASSGKTGGEQYF
TGTGCCAGCAGCGGCAAGACAGGGGGGGAGCAGTACTTC
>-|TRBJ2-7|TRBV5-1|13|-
CASSSVGTYEQYF
TGCGCCAGCAGCTCGGTTGGGACCTACGAGCAGTACTTC
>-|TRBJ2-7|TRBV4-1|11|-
CASSHLHEQYF
TGCGCCAGCAGCCATCTTCACGAGCAGTACTTC
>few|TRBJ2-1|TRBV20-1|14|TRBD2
CSASLAGRISEQFF
TGCAGTGCGAGTCTAGCGGGAAGGATTAGTGAGCAGTTCTTC
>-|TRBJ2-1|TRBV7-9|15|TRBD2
CASSSTSNSYNEQFF
TGTGCCAGCAGCTCGACTAGCAACTCCTACAATGAGCAGTTCTTC
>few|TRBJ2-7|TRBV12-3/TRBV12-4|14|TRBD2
CASSFSPGGSEQYF
TGTGCCAGCAGTTTTTCCCCGGGAGGTTCCGAGCAGTACTTC
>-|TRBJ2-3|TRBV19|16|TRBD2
CASSTRLAGVTDTQYF
TGTGCCAGTAGTACGCGACTAGCGGGAGTAACAGATACGCAGTATTTT